This entry lists 16 T cell receptor beta chains sequenced from one sample in a study of radiation and T cells in renal cell carcinoma. The time point: baseline pretreatment blood. Treatment meaning: 15 Gy SBRT to primary tumor, nephrectomy 4 weeks later. The data were produced by immunoSEQ multiplex PCR, yet TCRdb's version contains in-frame clones alone and is incomplete. Here the sample spans approximately 63,000 clones, just under 80% being singletons. This specimen consisted of blood, obtained from a patient whose treatment included radiotherapy and nephrectomy. Source of these receptors: a man in his fifties or sixties with renal cell carcinoma.

The gene calls are TRBV19 and TRBJ2-7; 8 bases fit TRBD1. The CDR3 length is 15 residues. Germline CDR1 is LNHDA and CDR2 is SQIVND (reference sequence). The V segment lost 0 bases and the J segment 3 bases; nucleotides outside the gene matches: 4. The CDR3 nucleotides are TGTGCCAGTAGTATAGATGCAACAGGGGGCTACGAGCAGTACTTC. Protein sequence: CASSIDATGGYEQYF.

This sequence joins TRBV6-5 and TRBJ1-1; weak D call: TRBD1 (6 bases). The CDR3 runs 14 residues. CDR1 and CDR2 (germline): MNHEY, SVGAGI. The V gene lost 5 bases and the J gene lost 1 base, with 11 bases spanning the gap. CDR3: CASSQIGGNTEAFF. CDR3 bases: TGTGCCAGCAGTCAAATAGGGGGGAACACTGAAGCTTTCTTT.

This chain uses TRBV19 with TRBJ2-6, with D possibly being TRBD2 (5 bases). V shed 7 bases and J shed 0 bases, with 7 bases lying between them. The CDR3 contains 14 residues. Germline V lookup: CDR1 LNHDA, CDR2 SQIVND (reference sequence). CDR3 region: CASKRDSGANVLTF. CDR3 in DNA: TGTGCCAGTAAGAGGGACTCTGGGGCCAACGTCCTGACTTTC.

In this sample, this clone turned up once. V is TRBV6-1 and J is TRBJ2-7; possible D gene TRBD2, 6 bases. Germline-derived CDR1 and CDR2 are MNHNS and SASEGT. The CDR3 is 15 residues long. V dropped 3 bases and J dropped 3 bases, with 15 bases sitting between them. CDR3 loop: CASSDYSSGVYEQYV. The DNA of the CDR3 is TGTGCCAGCAGTGACTATAGTTCGGGAGTCTACGAGCAGTACGTC.

The chain carries TRBV7-2 and TRBJ2-7; perhaps TRBD2 as D (6 bases). CDR1 is SGHTA, CDR2 FQGNSA, per germline. CDR3 size: 14 residues. Between the trimmed V and J ends, which lost 1 base and 6 bases, there was a span of 13 bases. The CDR3 coding sequence is TGTGCCAGCAGCTTAGGTCGTATCGGGAGCGAGCAGTACTTC. It encodes CASSLGRIGSEQYF.

V gene TRBV7-6 combines with J gene TRBJ2-3, with D possibly called TRBD1 or TRBD2 (5 bases each). The CDR3 runs 13 residues. CDR1 SGHVS and CDR2 FNYEAQ come from the germline V gene. With 0 bases removed from V and 4 bases from J, the gap between germline ends came to 5 bases. As DNA, the CDR3 is TGTGCCAGCAGCTTAGCGGGGGCAGATACGCAGTATTTT. This gives the protein CASSLAGADTQYF.

The chain links TRBV2 to TRBJ2-7; D may be TRBD1 or TRBD2 (5 bases each). Trimming removed 8 bases at V and 0 bases at J, with 14 bases between. The CDR3 covers 14 residues. The V gene's germline CDR1 is SNHLY and CDR2 FYNNEI. The DNA of the CDR3 is TGTGCCAGCGGATTAGGGGCGGGCTCCTACGAGCAGTACTTC. As protein: CASGLGAGSYEQYF.

This chain uses TRBV7-6 with TRBJ2-2; D might be TRBD1 or TRBD2, each matching 5 bases. V lost 1 base and J 6 bases, leaving 15 bases between the germline ends. The germline gives CDR1 SGHVS, CDR2 FNYEAQ. The CDR3 loop spans 16 amino acids. Written as DNA, the CDR3 is TGTGCCAGCAGCTTAGAGGGACCCCCGAAGGCCGGGGAGCTGTTTTTT. This gives the protein CASSLEGPPKAGELFF.

The V gene is TRBV19, the J gene TRBJ1-1, with D possibly being TRBD1 (5 bases). Germline assignment: CDR1 LNHDA and CDR2 SQIVND (reference sequence). The CDR3 covers 12 residues. The germline V and J ends were trimmed by 5 bases and 8 bases, with 12 bases remaining between them. CDR3 DNA: TGTGCCAGTAGTGGAACCTACAGGGAAGCTTTCTTT. Residues: CASSGTYREAFF.

The rearrangement joins TRBV10-1 to TRBJ2-7, with D tentatively TRBD2 (7 bases). The germline gives CDR1 WNHNN, CDR2 SYGVQD (reference sequence). This CDR3 region has 10 residues. The CDR3 DNA reads as TGTGCCACGAGGGGGGGCGAGCAGTACGTC. It translates to CATRGGEQYV.

The V and J genes are TRBV10-3 and TRBJ1-2; a weak D match, TRBD1 (6 bases). The CDR3 length is 13 residues. The V gene's germline CDR1 is ENHRY and CDR2 SYGVKD. V dropped 6 bases and J dropped 3 bases, with 11 bases sitting between them. The CDR3 DNA reads as TGTGCCATCAGCTCGGGGGCTCACTATGGCTACACCTTC. It encodes CAISSGAHYGYTF.

The V gene is TRBV5-1, the J gene TRBJ2-5; no clear D. The CDR3 has 15 residues. Looked up from germline, CDR1 is SGHRS and CDR2 is YFSETQ. The ends were cut back, 0 bases at V and 1 base at J, with 10 bases in the middle. The DNA for the CDR3 is TGCGCCAGCAGCTTGGTCTCTATTCCCCAAGAGACCCAGTACTTC. Protein: CASSLVSIPQETQYF. Full variable domain (missing parts from reference TRBV5-1 and TRBJ2-5): KAGVTQTPRYLIKTRGQQVTLSCSPISGHRSVSWYQQTPGQGLQFLFEYFSETQRNKGNFPGRFSGRQFSNSRSEMNVSTLELGDSALYLCASSLVSIPQETQYFGPGTRLLVL.

This clone was counted once. V and J are TRBV27 and TRBJ1-2; TRBD1 might be the D (5 bases). The V and J ends lost 2 bases and 3 bases respectively, with 13 bases between them. The CDR3 loop spans 15 amino acids. The germline V gene encodes CDR1 MNHEY and CDR2 SMNVEV (reference sequence). The CDR3 DNA follows: TGTGCCAGCAGTTTAGGACAAGGGCTCCACTATGGCTACACCTTC. It codes for CASSLGQGLHYGYTF.

The CDR3 sequence is CASSETAENTEAFF. The CDR3 nucleotides read TGCGCCAGCAGCGAGACAGCCGAGAACACTGAAGCTTTCTTT. The chain couples TRBV5-1 to TRBJ1-1; D is perhaps TRBD1 (5 bases). V lost 4 bases and J lost 1, with 11 bases in between. The CDR3 has 14 amino acids. The V gene's germline CDR1 is SGHRS and CDR2 YFSETQ.

The chain joins TRBV9 to TRBJ2-1, with 7 nucleotides matching TRBD2. There are 15 residues in the CDR3. Germline loops: CDR1 SGDLS, CDR2 YYNGEE. J gave up 0 bases and V 0 bases, and 0 bases lay outside the gene matches. CDR3 in DNA: TGTGCCAGCAGCGTAGCGGGGGGCTCCTACAATGAGCAGTTCTTC. The encoded protein is CASSVAGGSYNEQFF.

A few counts support this clone. The chain uses TRBV5-1 and TRBJ1-1; D is perhaps TRBD1 (5 bases). The V gene lost 0 bases and the J gene lost 5 bases, with 14 bases spanning the gap. Germline CDR1 SGHRS, CDR2 YFSETQ. The CDR3 has 15 amino acids. CDR3 bases: TGCGCCAGCAGCTTGGATCCAGGGACGAGGACTGAAGCTTTCTTT. Protein product: CASSLDPGTRTEAFF.